This paragraph reports one T cell receptor (beta chain). This sample stems from a study of T cell changes during pregnancy in multiple sclerosis. TCRdb's copy holds only in-frame clones and misses some; the assay was immunoSEQ multiplex PCR. This sample has about 8,500 clones, with 70% to 90% found just once. In germline, CDR1 is SGHVS, CDR2 FNYEAQ. The CDR3 spans 18 residues. The ends were cut back, 5 bases at V and 5 bases at J, with 25 bases in the middle. This material consisted of CD8+ T cells from peripheral blood mononuclear cells, taken in the first trimester of pregnancy. The source is a female donor in good health, enrolled as a control in a pregnancy study. The chain is built from TRBV7-6 and TRBJ1-3, with D tentatively TRBD1 (6 bases). The CDR3 reads CASSGNDGDIQNRNTIYF. The DNA of the CDR3 is TGTGCCAGCAGCGGAAACGACGGGGACATCCAAAATAGAAACACCATATATTTT.